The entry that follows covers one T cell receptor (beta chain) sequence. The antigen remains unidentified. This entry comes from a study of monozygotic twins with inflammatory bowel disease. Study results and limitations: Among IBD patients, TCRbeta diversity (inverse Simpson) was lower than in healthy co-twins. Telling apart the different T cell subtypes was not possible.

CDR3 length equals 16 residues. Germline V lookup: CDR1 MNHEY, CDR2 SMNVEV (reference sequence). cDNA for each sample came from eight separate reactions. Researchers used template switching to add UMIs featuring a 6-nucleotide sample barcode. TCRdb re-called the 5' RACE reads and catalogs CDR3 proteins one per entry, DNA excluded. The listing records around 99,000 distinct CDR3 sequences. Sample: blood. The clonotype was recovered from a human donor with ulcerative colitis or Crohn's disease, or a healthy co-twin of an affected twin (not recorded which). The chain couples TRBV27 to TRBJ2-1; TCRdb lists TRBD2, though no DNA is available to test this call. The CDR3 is CASSLGAGGTYNEQFF.